The TCR beta chain under discussion was sequenced for a study of beta chain features in type 1 diabetes. Via the markers CD45RO/CCR7/CD25/CD127/CD95/CD27, stem cell-like memory, regulatory, central memory and naive CD4+ cells were sorted. Sequenced material consisted of expressed TCRB transcripts (all of the isolated RNA was reverse transcribed). Sequenced by immunoSEQ multiplex PCR; TCRdb stores in-frame clones only, minus some. The sample includes 600,000 to 750,000 clones, 9.5% to 15% seen only once; the top ten take more than 0.1%. On this clone: The antigen is undetermined.

The CDR3 is 14 residues long. J lost 7 bases, V lost 4 bases, and 8 bases had no gene match. Germline loops: CDR1 SQVTM, CDR2 ANQGSEA. Whole-study findings and limits: All four CD4+ subsets from Type 1 diabetes patients carried moderately but significantly shorter TCRB CDR3s. PCR could preferentially amplify shorter templates, alike in patients and controls. VDJ junctions from type 1 diabetes patients carried fewer insertions and larger deletions.

This TCR derives from a young man with type 1 diabetes. V gene TRBV29-1 combines with J gene TRBJ2-1; 9 positions match TRBD2. The source material was naive CD4+ T cells from blood. CDR3: CSVVGASGVNEQFF. CDR3 in DNA: TGCAGCGTTGTTGGGGCTAGCGGGGTAAATGAGCAGTTCTTC.